By frequency, the clone carrying this TCR beta chain registers medium-sized. Its antigen is not identified. The record originates from a study of CXCR3-negative and CXCR3-positive naive CD8 T cells. Across the study: Per library, roughly 1.6 +/- 0.3 million reads; around 150 million TRB reads overall.

Germline-derived CDR1 and CDR2 are SQVTM and ANQGSEA. The CDR3 runs 14 residues. The authors prepared UMI-labeled TRB cDNA libraries by 5' RACE. TCRdb reprocessed the 5' RACE reads; each CDR3 protein has one entry and no DNA is given. The sample includes 5,700 or so distinct CDR3 sequences. Study-level findings and limits: Diversity ran similarly high across both naive subsets but far lower in memory CD8+ cells. When CXCR3-positive naive cells were set against CXCR3-negative naive cells, the former had more hydrophobic TRB CDR3s.

The chain couples TRBV29-1 to TRBJ2-2; TCRdb picks TRBD2, but there is no DNA to check that call. The source material was naive CXCR3+ CD8+ T cells from blood. Indicated subset: CD45RO-CCR7+CD27+CD95- naive CD8+ T cells expressing CXCR3 (TNR3+). The sequence was obtained from a human donor in good health. Some clones in this sample may be carry-over from other donors' samples. CDR3: CSVEGLAGTGELFF.